This is a list of T cell receptor beta chains from one sample in a study of T cells in Graves' hyperthyroidism and ophthalmopathy. TCRdb reprocessed the multiplex PCR reads with MiXCR, giving one entry per CDR3 protein. The sample includes hundreds of thousands of distinct CDR3 sequences, under 25% of them seen just once. Material for sequencing was blood. The receptor set was obtained from a man younger than 40 with Graves' ophthalmopathy. Both conserved end residues are part of each CDR3. The D gene is left open where the match is weak. The listing skips clone size in some rows; elsewhere it reads once, few, many or a size class.

size: .; J: TRBJ1-2; V: TRBV19; D: .; CDR3: CASARGRIYGYTF; DNA: TGTGCCAGTGCCCGGGGACGGATCTATGGCTACACCTTC
size: .; J: TRBJ1-1; V: TRBV3-1; D: .; CDR3: CASNSGGLRTEALF; DNA: TGTGCCAGCAACTCCGGGGGGCTGAGGACTGAAGCTCTCTTT
size: .; J: TRBJ2-1; V: TRBV11-3; D: .; CDR3: CASSPSKRLGPYNEQFF; DNA: TGTGCCAGCAGCCCCTCCAAGCGCCTAGGCCCCTACAATGAGCAGTTCTTC
size: .; J: TRBJ2-1; V: TRBV7-3; D: TRBD2; CDR3: CASSHERGGRSYNEQFF; DNA: TGTGCCAGCAGCCATGAGCGGGGAGGGCGCTCCTACAATGAGCAGTTCTTC
size: many; J: TRBJ2-7; V: TRBV30; D: .; CDR3: CAWSDGLGSSYEQYF; DNA: TGTGCCTGGAGTGACGGACTCGGTAGCTCCTACGAGCAGTACTTC
size: .; J: TRBJ1-1; V: TRBV28; D: .; CDR3: CASSFAKYRNAEAFF; DNA: TGTGCCAGCAGTTTCGCGAAATACAGAAACGCTGAAGCTTTCTTT
size: many; J: TRBJ2-7; V: TRBV20-1; D: .; CDR3: CSARDPGDPYEQYF; DNA: TGCAGTGCTAGAGATCCAGGAGACCCCTACGAGCAGTACTTC
size: many; J: TRBJ2-2; V: TRBV28; D: .; CDR3: CASSLKQEYTGELFF; DNA: TGTGCCAGCAGTTTAAAGCAGGAGTACACCGGGGAGCTGTTTTTT
size: few; J: TRBJ2-7; V: TRBV5-1; D: .; CDR3: CASSLAPTSSYEQYF; DNA: TGCGCCAGCAGCTTGGCGCCCACTAGCTCCTACGAGCAGTACTTC
size: few; J: TRBJ2-1; V: TRBV6-1; D: .; CDR3: CASSEGGDYNEQFF; DNA: TGTGCCAGCAGTGAAGGTGGGGACTACAATGAGCAGTTCTTC
size: few; J: TRBJ2-5; V: TRBV5-1; D: .; CDR3: CASTGNQETQYF; DNA: TGCGCCAGCACGGGGAATCAAGAGACCCAGTACTTC
size: many; J: TRBJ2-7; V: TRBV11-2; D: TRBD2; CDR3: CASSPLGGSEQYF; DNA: TGTGCCAGCAGCCCCCTCGGGGGGAGCGAGCAGTACTTC
size: .; J: TRBJ2-1; V: TRBV5-6; D: .; CDR3: CASSLRRGRHNEQFF; DNA: TGTGCCAGCAGCTTGAGGAGGGGTAGGCACAATGAGCAGTTCTTC
size: many; J: TRBJ2-7; V: TRBV20-1; D: TRBD1; CDR3: CSASRDRLYEQYF; DNA: TGCAGTGCTAGCCGGGACAGGCTGTACGAGCAGTACTTC
size: many; J: TRBJ2-3; V: TRBV7-8; D: .; CDR3: CASSFESSARRSTDTQYF; DNA: TGTGCCAGCAGCTTCGAGTCTAGCGCCCGGCGGTCCACAGATACGCAGTATTTT
size: .; J: TRBJ1-4; V: TRBV7-9; D: TRBD1; CDR3: CASSLRGVADREGEKLFF; DNA: TGTGCCAGCAGCTTGCGCGGTGTAGCAGACAGGGAGGGTGAAAAACTGTTTTTT
size: .; J: TRBJ1-5; V: TRBV15; D: .; CDR3: CATSRVEDYQPQHF; DNA: TGTGCCACCAGCAGAGTTGAAGACTATCAGCCCCAGCATTTT
size: .; J: TRBJ2-7; V: TRBV5-4; D: .; CDR3: CASSLDSPYPYEQYF; DNA: TGTGCCAGCAGCTTGGACAGTCCTTATCCCTACGAGCAGTACTTC
size: .; J: TRBJ2-2; V: TRBV9; D: TRBD1; CDR3: CASSPSDRGTNTGELFF; DNA: TGTGCCAGCAGCCCATCGGACAGGGGAACGAACACCGGGGAGCTGTTTTTT
size: many; J: TRBJ2-1; V: TRBV12-3/TRBV12-4; D: TRBD1; CDR3: CASSFVGQGSEQFF; DNA: TGTGCCAGCAGTTTTGTGGGACAGGGATCTGAGCAGTTCTTC
size: many; J: TRBJ2-1; V: TRBV30; D: TRBD2; CDR3: CAWSVPSGLDPNEQFF; DNA: TGTGCCTGGAGTGTTCCTAGCGGGTTGGACCCCAATGAGCAGTTCTTC
size: .; J: TRBJ2-3; V: TRBV6-1; D: .; CDR3: CASMTGPTDTQYF; DNA: TGTGCCAGCATGACTGGCCCCACAGATACGCAGTATTTT
size: many; J: TRBJ2-7; V: TRBV30; D: TRBD2; CDR3: CAWSTGTTPSYEQYF; DNA: TGTGCCTGGAGTACCGGGACTACCCCTTCCTACGAGCAGTACTTC
size: many; J: TRBJ2-7; V: TRBV20-1; D: .; CDR3: CSARDRTGTAYEQYF; DNA: TGCAGTGCTAGAGATCGCACAGGGACGGCTTACGAGCAGTACTTC
size: many; J: TRBJ2-7; V: TRBV30; D: .; CDR3: CAWSVGREVYEQYF; DNA: TGTGCCTGGAGTGTGGGCAGGGAGGTCTACGAGCAGTACTTC
size: .; J: TRBJ2-1; V: TRBV7-8; D: TRBD2; CDR3: CASSIISGSIYNEQFF; DNA: TGTGCCAGCAGTATTATAAGCGGGAGCATCTACAATGAGCAGTTCTTC
size: many; J: TRBJ2-7; V: TRBV7-2; D: .; CDR3: CASSLGRLYEQYF; DNA: TGTGCCAGCAGCTTAGGTCGCCTCTACGAGCAGTACTTC
size: few; J: TRBJ1-2; V: TRBV20-1; D: .; CDR3: CSARGGQSYGYTF; DNA: TGCAGTGCTAGAGGCGGACAGAGCTATGGCTACACCTTC